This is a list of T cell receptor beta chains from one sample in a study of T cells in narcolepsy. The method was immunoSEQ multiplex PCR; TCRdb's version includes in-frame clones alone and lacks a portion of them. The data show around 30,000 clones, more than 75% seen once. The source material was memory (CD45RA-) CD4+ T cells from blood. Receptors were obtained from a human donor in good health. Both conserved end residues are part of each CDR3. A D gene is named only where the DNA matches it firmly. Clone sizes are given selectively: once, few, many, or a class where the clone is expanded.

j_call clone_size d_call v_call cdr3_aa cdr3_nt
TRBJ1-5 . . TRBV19 CASSISRAGQPQHF TGTGCCAGTAGTATATCCAGGGCAGGCCAGCCCCAGCATTTT
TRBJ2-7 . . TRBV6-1 CASSGMDSLVLGGYEQYF TGTGCCAGCAGTGGTATGGACAGTCTTGTATTGGGTGGCTACGAGCAGTACTTC
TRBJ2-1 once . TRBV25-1 CASSEFLLEFF TGTGCCAGCAGTGAGTTTTTGCTTGAGTTCTTC
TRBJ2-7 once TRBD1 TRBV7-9 CASSLGAQGDEQYF TGTGCCAGCAGCTTAGGGGCACAGGGGGACGAGCAGTACTTC
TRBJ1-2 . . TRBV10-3 CAISAGGGYGYTF TGTGCCATCAGTGCGGGGGGTGGCTATGGCTACACCTTC
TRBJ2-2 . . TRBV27 CASSPWNTGELFF TGTGCCAGCAGTCCCTGGAACACCGGGGAGCTGTTTTTT
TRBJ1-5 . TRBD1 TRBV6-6 CASRQGANQPQHF TGTGCCAGTAGACAGGGCGCTAATCAGCCCCAGCATTTT
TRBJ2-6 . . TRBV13 CASRGPGANVLTF TGTGCCAGCAGAGGACCTGGGGCCAACGTCCTGACTTTC
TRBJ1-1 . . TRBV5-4 CASRADTEAFF TGTGCCAGCAGGGCTGACACTGAAGCTTTCTTT
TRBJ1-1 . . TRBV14 CASSQQGQGTEAFF TGTGCCAGCAGCCAACAGGGTCAGGGAACTGAAGCTTTCTTT
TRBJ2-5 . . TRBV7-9 CASSSLLARETQYF TGTGCCAGCAGTTCACTCCTAGCTCGAGAGACCCAGTACTTC
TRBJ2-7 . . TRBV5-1 CASSPSGYEQYF TGCGCCAGCAGTCCCTCGGGCTACGAGCAGTACTTC
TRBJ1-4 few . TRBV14 CASSQDQGPGEKLFF TGTGCCAGCAGCCAAGATCAGGGTCCGGGTGAAAAACTGTTTTTT
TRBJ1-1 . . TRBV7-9 CASSYQGLNTEAFF TGTGCCAGCAGCTACCAGGGGCTGAACACTGAAGCTTTCTTT
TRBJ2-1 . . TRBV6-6 CASRMEAVEQFF TGTGCCAGCAGAATGGAAGCGGTTGAGCAGTTCTTC
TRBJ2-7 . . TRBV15 CATSRDDGAWYF TGTGCCACCAGCAGAGATGACGGCGCGTGGTACTTC
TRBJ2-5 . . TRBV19 CASSPGAQETQYF TGTGCCAGTAGCCCCGGGGCCCAAGAGACCCAGTACTTC
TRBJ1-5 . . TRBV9 CASSVGLGPPDQPQHF TGTGCCAGCAGCGTAGGCCTCGGGCCCCCAGATCAGCCCCAGCATTTT
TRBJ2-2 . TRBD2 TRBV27 CASKGGGSPTGELFF TGTGCCAGCAAAGGAGGCGGGAGCCCCACCGGGGAGCTGTTTTTT
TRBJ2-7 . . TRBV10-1 CASRGRGYEQYF TGCGCCAGCAGAGGCAGGGGCTACGAGCAGTACTTC
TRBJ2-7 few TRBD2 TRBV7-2 CASSLANKVGTSGLYMAYEQYF TGTGCCAGCAGCTTAGCCAACAAAGTCGGGACTAGCGGGCTTTATATGGCCTACGAGCAGTACTTC
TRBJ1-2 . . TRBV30 CAREQGGNGYTF TGTGCCCGCGAACAGGGCGGAAATGGCTACACCTTC
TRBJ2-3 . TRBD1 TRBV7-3 CASSTTGGLTDTQYF TGTGCCAGCAGCACGACAGGGGGGTTGACAGATACGCAGTATTTT
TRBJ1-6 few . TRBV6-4 CASSDEWGRGSPLHF TGTGCCAGCAGTGACGAGTGGGGGCGAGGATCACCCCTCCACTTT
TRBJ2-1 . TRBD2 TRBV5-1 CASSLQAGVNDEQFF TGCGCCAGCAGCTTACAGGCGGGAGTCAACGATGAGCAGTTCTTC
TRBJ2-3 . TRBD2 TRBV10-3 CAISSGTSGTDTQYF TGTGCCATCAGTTCCGGGACTAGCGGTACAGATACGCAGTATTTT
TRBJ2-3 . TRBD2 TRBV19 CASSIIGLAGTTDTQYF TGTGCCAGTAGTATAATTGGACTAGCGGGGACCACAGATACGCAGTATTTT
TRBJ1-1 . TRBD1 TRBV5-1 CASSSRDREAEAFF TGCGCCAGCAGCTCCCGGGACAGGGAGGCTGAAGCTTTCTTT
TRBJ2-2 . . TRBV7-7 CASSSYDAGGELFF TGTGCTAGCAGCTCGTACGATGCGGGCGGGGAGCTGTTTTTT
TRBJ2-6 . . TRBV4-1 CASSQDRSGANVLTF TGCGCCAGCAGCCAAGATCGGTCTGGGGCCAACGTCCTGACTTTC
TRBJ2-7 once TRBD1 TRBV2 CASREDRGREQYF TGTGCCAGCAGAGAAGACAGGGGTCGCGAGCAGTACTTC
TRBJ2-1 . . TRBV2 CASFQAPGGEQFF TGTGCCAGCTTTCAGGCCCCTGGGGGTGAGCAGTTCTTC
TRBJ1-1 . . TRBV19 CASRKDRQNTEAFF TGTGCCAGTAGGAAAGACAGGCAGAACACTGAAGCTTTCTTT
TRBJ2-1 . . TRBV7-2 CASSLGYSSYNEQFF TGTGCCAGCAGCTTAGGTTATAGCTCCTACAATGAGCAGTTCTTC
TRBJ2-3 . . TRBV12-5 CASSGQGIVGAQYF TGTGCTAGTTCGGGACAAGGCATAGTGGGGGCGCAGTATTTT
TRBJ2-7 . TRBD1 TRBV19 CASSIEDRKGYEQYF TGTGCCAGTAGTATAGAGGACAGGAAGGGCTACGAGCAGTACTTC
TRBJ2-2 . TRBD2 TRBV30 CAWRSSGEGGELFF TGTGCCTGGAGGAGCAGCGGGGAAGGCGGGGAGCTGTTTTTT
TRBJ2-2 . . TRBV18 CASSPLQWGETGELFF TGTGCCAGCTCACCACTCCAATGGGGTGAGACCGGGGAGCTGTTTTTT
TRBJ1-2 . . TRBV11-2 CASSLDLGQGFNYGYTF TGTGCCAGCAGCTTAGATCTGGGGCAGGGCTTTAACTATGGCTACACCTTC
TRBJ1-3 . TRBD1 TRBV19 CASSPSGTVNSGNTIYF TGTGCCAGTAGTCCATCAGGGACAGTTAACTCTGGAAACACCATATATTTT
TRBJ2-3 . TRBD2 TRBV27 CASSTLTSGSTDTQYF TGTGCCAGCAGTACATTAACTAGCGGGAGCACAGATACGCAGTATTTT
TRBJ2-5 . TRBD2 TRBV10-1 CASSESSGRQPETQYF TGCGCCAGCAGTGAGAGTAGCGGGCGGCAGCCGGAGACCCAGTACTTC
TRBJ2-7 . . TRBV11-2 CASSLGGANSYEQYF TGTGCCAGCAGCTTAGGGGGGGCTAACTCCTACGAGCAGTACTTC
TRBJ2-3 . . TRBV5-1 CASSLEVTQYF TGCGCCAGCAGCCTGGAGGTTACGCAGTATTTT
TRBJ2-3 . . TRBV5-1 CASSLVGWGSTDTQYF TGCGCCAGCAGCTTGGTGGGCTGGGGAAGCACAGATACGCAGTATTTT
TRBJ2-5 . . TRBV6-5 CASSHTGRMETQYF TGTGCCAGCAGCCACACAGGGAGAATGGAGACCCAGTACTTC
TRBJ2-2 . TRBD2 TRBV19 CASSLLGLAGLNTGELFF TGTGCCAGTAGTTTATTGGGCCTAGCGGGATTAAACACCGGGGAGCTGTTTTTT
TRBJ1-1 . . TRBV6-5 CASSYWHGAMNTEAFF TGTGCCAGCAGTTACTGGCACGGCGCCATGAACACTGAAGCTTTCTTT
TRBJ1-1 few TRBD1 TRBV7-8 CASSPRQGANTEAFF TGTGCCAGCAGCCCCCGACAGGGAGCGAACACTGAAGCTTTCTTT
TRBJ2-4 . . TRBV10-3 CAISPGGGNIQYF TGTGCCATCAGCCCCGGGGGCGGAAACATTCAGTACTTC
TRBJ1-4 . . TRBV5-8 CASSPRGGRINEKLFF TGTGCCAGCAGCCCTCGGGGGGGACGCATTAATGAAAAACTGTTTTTT
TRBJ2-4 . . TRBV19 CASSILRNGENIQYF TGTGCCAGTAGTATACTTAGAAACGGAGAAAACATTCAGTACTTC
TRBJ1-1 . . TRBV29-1 CSVVGRGAFF TGCAGCGTTGTGGGGAGAGGAGCTTTCTTT
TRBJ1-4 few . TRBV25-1 CASSEWVGDGEKLFF TGTGCCAGCAGTGAATGGGTAGGGGATGGTGAAAAACTGTTTTTT
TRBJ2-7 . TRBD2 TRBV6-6 CASSAVAGGTYEQYF TGTGCCAGCAGCGCCGTAGCGGGGGGTACCTACGAGCAGTACTTC
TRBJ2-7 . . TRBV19 CASSPRSGSYEQYF TGTGCCAGTAGTCCCAGATCAGGCTCCTACGAGCAGTACTTC
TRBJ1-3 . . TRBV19 CASSPLVGDGGNTIYF TGTGCCAGTAGCCCCCTTGTCGGGGATGGAGGAAACACCATATATTTT